The 10 T cell receptor beta chains in this list originate from one sample, sequenced in a study of Graves' ophthalmopathy and Graves' hyperthyroidism. CDR3 regions of TCR beta were amplified from RNA transcripts. Following a first-round RT-PCR that used HTBI primers, a second-round multiplex PCR was carried out. Each CDR3 protein is one row after TCRdb ran MiXCR on the multiplex PCR reads. The sample includes some 750,000 distinct CDR3 sequences, roughly 40% seen only once; the top ten take 44%. Material: peripheral blood. The receptors shown here come from an adult man with Graves' ophthalmopathy.

The chain employs TRBV24-1 and TRBJ1-5, with 12 bases that match TRBD1. This CDR3 is built from 16 residues. Per the germline V gene, CDR1 is KGHDR and CDR2 is SFDVKD. V was pared by 7 bases and J by 7 bases, with 10 bases of the junction left unmatched. CDR3 loop: CATSSRGTGGFQPQHF. The CDR3 nucleotides read TGTGCCACCAGCAGCCGAGGGACAGGGGGCTTCCAGCCCCAGCATTTT.

The V call is TRBV9, the J call TRBJ1-1; D is unclear. Germline V CDR1 and CDR2: SGDLS, YYNGEE. This CDR3 has 14 residues. The V and J ends lost 0 bases and 4 bases respectively, with 10 bases between them. CDR3 amino acids: CASSVDPTGTEAFF. The CDR3 region has the DNA TGTGCCAGCAGCGTAGATCCGACGGGCACTGAAGCTTTCTTT.

This chain uses TRBV2 with TRBJ2-7; the match to TRBD1 covers 7 bases. The length of the CDR3 is 14 residues. Germline CDR1 and CDR2: SNHLY and FYNNEI. V shed 4 bases and J 3 bases; nucleotides not matched to a gene: 6. DNA for the CDR3: TGTGCCAGCAGTGGACAGGGTGGGTACTACGAGCAGTACTTC. Translation: CASSGQGGYYEQYF.

V is TRBV6-6 and J is TRBJ1-6; tentative D call: TRBD1 (5 bases). Trimming left V 10 bases short and J 7 bases short, with 14 bases between. This CDR3 is built from 13 residues. Germline values: CDR1 MNHNY, CDR2 SVGAGI (reference sequence). The DNA for the CDR3 is TGTGCCATCTATGTGGGGGGGAATTCACCCCTCCACTTT. Translated: CAIYVGGNSPLHF.

This clonotype appeared a few times. V is TRBV6-1 and J is TRBJ1-2; D possibly corresponds to TRBD1 (5 bases). Germline V gene data show CDR1 as MNHNS and CDR2 as SASEGT. This CDR3 contains 14 residues. The V gene lost 5 bases and the J gene lost 8 bases, with 18 bases spanning the gap. As DNA, the CDR3 is TGTGCCAGCAGTCCCGGACGGGGACCGGAGGGCTACACCTTC. Protein product: CASSPGRGPEGYTF.

CDR3 in amino acids: CSARDSVGETQYF. The CDR3 DNA sequence: TGCAGTGCTAGAGATTCGGTGGGGGAGACCCAGTACTTC. This sequence joins TRBV20-1 and TRBJ2-7; D is uncertain. The assigned J gene may be wrong: the sequence end matches TRBJ2-5 better. The germline gives CDR1 DFQATT, CDR2 SNEGSKA (reference sequence). There are 13 residues in the CDR3.

J is TRBJ2-5 and V is TRBV20-1, with D possibly TRBD1 on 6 matching bases. There are 14 residues in the CDR3. Trimming pared 1 base from V and 2 bases from J, leaving 11 bases between. The V gene's germline CDR1 is DFQATT and CDR2 SNEGSKA (reference sequence). DNA for the CDR3: TGCAGTGCTAGAGGTGGACAGATACAAGAGACCCAGTACTTC. Translation: CSARGGQIQETQYF.

This clonotype has ten or more counts. Germline is not matched at one junction end, which may reflect a read error. This chain connects TRBV25-1 to TRBJ2-7; no reliable D call. Looked up from germline, CDR1 is MGHDK and CDR2 is SYGVNS. This CDR3 has 9 amino acids. CDR3 sequence reads: CASSAPSDF. In nucleotides, the CDR3 is TGTGCCAGCAGTGCCCCTTCTGACTTC.

The chain combines TRBV29-1 with TRBJ1-1; D remains unclear. The CDR3 extends over 10 amino acids. CDR1 is SQVTM and CDR2 is ANQGSEA in the germline V gene. The V and J ends lost 7 bases and 5 bases respectively, with 8 bases between them. This CDR3 is CSGKGTEAFF. The CDR3 nucleotides are TGCAGCGGAAAGGGAACTGAAGCTTTCTTT.

This clonotype was observed a handful of times. This chain connects TRBV7-2 to TRBJ1-3; 10 nucleotides match TRBD1. V was pared by 3 bases and J by 6 bases, with 2 bases of the junction left unmatched. CDR3 size: 14 residues. CDR1 SGHTA and CDR2 FQGNSA come from the germline V gene. The CDR3: CASSFGTGVNTIYF. CDR3 sequence (DNA): TGTGCCAGCAGCTTCGGGACAGGGGTAAACACCATATATTTT.